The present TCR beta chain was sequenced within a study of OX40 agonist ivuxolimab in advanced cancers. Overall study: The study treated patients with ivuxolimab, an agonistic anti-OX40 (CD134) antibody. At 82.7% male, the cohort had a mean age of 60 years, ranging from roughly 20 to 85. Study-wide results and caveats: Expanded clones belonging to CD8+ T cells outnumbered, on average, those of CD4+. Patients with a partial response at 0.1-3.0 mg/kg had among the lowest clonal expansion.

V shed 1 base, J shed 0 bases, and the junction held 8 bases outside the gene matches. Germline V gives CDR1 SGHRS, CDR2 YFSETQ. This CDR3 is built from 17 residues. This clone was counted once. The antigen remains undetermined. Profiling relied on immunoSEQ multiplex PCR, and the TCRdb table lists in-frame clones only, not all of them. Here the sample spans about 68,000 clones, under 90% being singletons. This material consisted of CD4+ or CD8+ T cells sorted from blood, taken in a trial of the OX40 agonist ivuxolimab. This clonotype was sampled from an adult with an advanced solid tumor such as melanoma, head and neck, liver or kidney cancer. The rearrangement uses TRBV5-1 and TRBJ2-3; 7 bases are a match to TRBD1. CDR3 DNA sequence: TGCGCCAGCAGCTTGCCCGGGGACAGTCGAAGCACAGATACGCAGTATTTT. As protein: CASSLPGDSRSTDTQYF.